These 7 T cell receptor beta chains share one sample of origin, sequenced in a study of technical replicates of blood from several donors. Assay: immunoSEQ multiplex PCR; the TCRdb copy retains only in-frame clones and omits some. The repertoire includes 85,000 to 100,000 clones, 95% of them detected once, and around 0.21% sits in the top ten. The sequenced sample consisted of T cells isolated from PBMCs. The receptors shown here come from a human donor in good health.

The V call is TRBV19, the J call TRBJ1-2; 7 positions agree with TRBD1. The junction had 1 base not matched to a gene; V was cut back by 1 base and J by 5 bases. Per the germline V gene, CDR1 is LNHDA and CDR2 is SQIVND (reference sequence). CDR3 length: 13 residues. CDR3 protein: CASSIGQGYGYTF. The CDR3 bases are TGTGCCAGTAGTATAGGACAGGGTTATGGCTACACCTTC.

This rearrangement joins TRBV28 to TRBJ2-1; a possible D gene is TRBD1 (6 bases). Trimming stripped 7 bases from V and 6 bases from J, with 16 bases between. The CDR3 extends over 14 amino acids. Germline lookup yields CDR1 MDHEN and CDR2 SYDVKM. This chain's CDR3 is CASKPPGVLNEQFF. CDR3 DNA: TGTGCCAGCAAACCCCCAGGGGTTCTCAATGAGCAGTTCTTC.

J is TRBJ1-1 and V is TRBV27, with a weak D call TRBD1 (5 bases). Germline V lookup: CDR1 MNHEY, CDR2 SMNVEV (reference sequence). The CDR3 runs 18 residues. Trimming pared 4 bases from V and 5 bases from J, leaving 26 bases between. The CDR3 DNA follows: TGTGCCAGCAGTTCACTCCGGGTGGCAGGGACTCATGGAACTGAAGCTTTCTTT. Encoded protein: CASSSLRVAGTHGTEAFF.

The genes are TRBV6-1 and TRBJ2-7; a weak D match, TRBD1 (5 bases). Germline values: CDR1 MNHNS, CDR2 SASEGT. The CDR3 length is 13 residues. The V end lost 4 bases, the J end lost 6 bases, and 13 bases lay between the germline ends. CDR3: CASSVSRVGEQYF. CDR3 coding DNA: TGTGCCAGCAGTGTTTCCAGGGTCGGCGAGCAGTACTTC.

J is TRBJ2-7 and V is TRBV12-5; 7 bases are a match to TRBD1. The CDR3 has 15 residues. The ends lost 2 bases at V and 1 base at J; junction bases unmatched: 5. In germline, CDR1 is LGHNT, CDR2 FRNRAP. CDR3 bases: TGTGCTAGTGGTTTGTCGCCGGGACAGTCCTACGAGCAGTACTTC. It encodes CASGLSPGQSYEQYF.

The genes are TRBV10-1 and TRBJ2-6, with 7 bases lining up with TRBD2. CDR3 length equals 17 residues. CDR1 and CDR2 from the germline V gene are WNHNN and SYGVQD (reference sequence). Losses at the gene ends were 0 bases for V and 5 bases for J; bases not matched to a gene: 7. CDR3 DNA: TGCGCCAGCAGTGAGTCTGGGGGGGTTGAAAGGGCCAACGTCCTGACTTTC. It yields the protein CASSESGGVERANVLTF.

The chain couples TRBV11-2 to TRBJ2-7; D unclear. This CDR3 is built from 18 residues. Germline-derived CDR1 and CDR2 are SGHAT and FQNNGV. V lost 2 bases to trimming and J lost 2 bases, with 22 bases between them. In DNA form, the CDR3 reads TGTGCCAGCAGCTTAAATAGGCCGGTCAAACTACCTCCCTACGAGCAGTACTTC. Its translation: CASSLNRPVKLPPYEQYF.